A single sample is the source of the 26 T cell receptor beta chains below, sequenced in a study of tumor-infiltrating lymphocytes in primary liver carcinoma. TCR beta cDNA was made from 500 ng total RNA with a constant-region primer. Construction of TCR beta libraries relied on three successive nested multiplex PCR rounds employing slightly modified ARM-PCR. For 10 cycles apiece, the opening two PCR rounds ran with TRBV1-TRBV30 forward primers and a C-beta reverse primer. TCRdb analysed the multiplex PCR reads with MiXCR anew, one entry per CDR3 protein. The sample has 90,000 to 150,000 distinct CDR3 sequences, roughly 75% seen once. The study co-extracted DNA and RNA from around 20-30 mg of unsorted bulk tissue. The specimen was tumor-adjacent normal liver tissue. These receptors all come from a woman in her sixties with primary liver carcinoma and hepatitis B virus infection.

The chain recombines TRBV12-3 or TRBV12-4 with TRBJ2-5, with TRBD2 matching over 7 bases. V dropped 2 bases and J dropped 8; count of bases not matched to a gene: 8. The CDR3 runs to 14 residues. CDR3 DNA: TGTGCCAGCAGTTTAACTAGCGATTTAGATACCCAGTACTTC. Translation: CASSLTSDLDTQYF.

Remarks on this clonotype: A single base separates this from a much larger clone, so it may be a read error. This chain uses TRBV28 with TRBJ1-6; D gene ambiguous. The CDR3 extends over 16 amino acids. The V gene's germline CDR1 is MDHEN and CDR2 SYDVKM. The CDR3 loop reads CASSPRRTKYNSLLHF. CDR3 in DNA: TGTGCCAGCAGCCCCAGACGGACGAAGTATAATTCACTCCTCCACTTT.

This clonotype was seen ten or more times. This chain connects TRBV7-8 to TRBJ2-3; 10 bases are a match to TRBD1. The germline V gene has CDR1 SGHVS and CDR2 FQNEAQ. Germline trimming cut 5 bases from V and 4 bases from J; bases unmatched to any gene: 9. The CDR3 is 16 residues long. In DNA, the CDR3 is TGTGCCAGCAGCCCACCCGGGACAGGGGTTCCAGATACGCAGTATTTT. This codes for CASSPPGTGVPDTQYF. Drawing the rest from reference TRBV7-8 and TRBJ2-3, the complete variable domain is GAGVSQSPRYKVAKRGQDVALRCDPISGHVSLFWYQQALGQGPEFLTYFQNEAQLDKSGLPSDRFFAERPEGSVSTLKIQRTQQEDSAVYLCASSPPGTGVPDTQYFGPGTRLTVL.

J is TRBJ1-5 and V is TRBV6-1; no reliable D call. Germline lookup yields CDR1 MNHNS and CDR2 SASEGT. The CDR3 is 16 amino acids. The CDR3 protein is CASRGWAPGLRQPQHF. CDR3 nucleotides: TGTGCAAGCCGAGGGTGGGCCCCGGGTCTACGTCAGCCCCAGCATTTT.

This clonotype was seen just once. Since the CDR3 does not end with the conserved phenylalanine or tryptophan, this likely comes from a read error. V is TRBV11-2 and J is TRBJ2-7, with D hard to call. This CDR3 contains 13 residues. CDR1 and CDR2 from the germline V gene are SGHAT and FQNNGV. V lost 3 bases to trimming and J lost 10 bases, with 16 bases between them. Written as DNA, the CDR3 is TGTGCCAGCAGCTTTCGGTCTGGGGTCGAACAGTACTAC. Protein: CASSFRSGVEQYY.

As concerns this clonotype: Likely a read error: the CDR3 ends without its conserved phenylalanine or tryptophan. The chain combines TRBV11-2 with TRBJ1-3, with D perhaps matching TRBD1 (5 bases). Germline assignment: CDR1 SGHAT and CDR2 FQNNGV. The CDR3 covers 18 residues. Trimming shortened V by 4 bases and J by 0 bases, and 19 bases separated the two germline ends. The CDR3 nucleotides are TGTGCCAGCAGCTCGCGCCACCCGACAGATAACTCTGGAAACACCATATATCTT. It translates to CASSSRHPTDNSGNTIYL.

Details on this clonotype: The conserved phenylalanine or tryptophan is not found at the CDR3 terminus, so this likely reflects a read error. The V gene is TRBV11-2, the J gene TRBJ2-6; 7 nucleotides line up with TRBD1. Germline-derived CDR1 and CDR2 are SGHAT and FQNNGV. The CDR3 extends over 15 amino acids. The CDR3 sequence is CASSLGSTGANVLTL. CDR3 sequence (DNA): TGTGCCAGCAGCTTAGGGAGCACAGGGGCCAATGTCCTGACTCTC.

As regards this clonotype: This may be a read error, as it is one base from a much larger clone. V is TRBV28 and J is TRBJ2-7; the D gene is possibly TRBD1 (5 bases). Germline V gene sequence: CDR1 MDHEN, CDR2 SYDVKM. The CDR3 loop spans 12 amino acids. The CDR3, as DNA: TGTGCCAGCAATTTAGGTCTAGGGGATCAGTACTTC. This gives the protein CASNLGLGDQYF.

This clonotype was counted once. V gene TRBV11-2 combines with J gene TRBJ2-1; 7 bases map to TRBD2. The CDR3 is 15 residues long. CDR1 is SGHAT and CDR2 is FQNNGV in the germline V gene. The J segment lost 9 bases and the V segment lost 5 bases, leaving 13 bases of the junction unmatched. CDR3 DNA sequence: TGTGCCAGCAGCGGGCTAGCGGAAGGTACTGGTGAGCAGTTCTTC. Protein: CASSGLAEGTGEQFF.

Comments on this clonotype: A much more abundant neighbour one base away suggests this may be a read error. The rearrangement links TRBV7-9 to TRBJ2-7, with D unresolved. Germline CDR1 SEHNR, CDR2 FQNEAQ (reference sequence). The CDR3 loop spans 13 amino acids. The CDR3 loop reads CASSLSAFYGQYF. Written as DNA, the CDR3 is TGTGCCAGCAGCTTATCCGCTTTTTACGGGCAGTACTTC.

This clonotype was observed a few times. The V and J genes are TRBV28 and TRBJ1-5; weak D call: TRBD1 (5 bases). CDR3 length: 16 residues. Trimming removed 3 bases at V and 2 bases at J, with 14 bases between. Germline CDR1 and CDR2: MDHEN and SYDVKM. The CDR3 region is CASSFRGDWGNQPQHF. CDR3 DNA: TGTGCCAGCAGTTTCCGAGGGGACTGGGGCAATCAGCCCCAGCATTTT.

A word on this clonotype: A much larger clone is a single base away; this may be a read error. This chain uses TRBV28 with TRBJ2-1; D might be TRBD2 (5 bases). The V and J ends lost 5 bases and 0 bases respectively, with 14 bases between them. Germline V gene sequence: CDR1 MDHEN, CDR2 SYDVKM. The length of the CDR3 is 16 residues. As DNA, the CDR3 is TGTGCCAGCAGTGGGGTGGGAGCCAACTCCTACAATGAGCAGTTCTTC. The encoded protein is CASSGVGANSYNEQFF.

Concerning this clonotype: Its ends do not fully match the called genes, so a read error is possible. The rearrangement links TRBV7-9 to TRBJ2-1; D unclear. CDR3 length equals 13 residues. From germline, CDR1 is SEHNR and CDR2 FQNEAQ (reference sequence). CDR3 sequence: CANSPVGVGEQFF. CDR3 coding DNA: TGTGCCAACAGCCCCGTAGGCGTAGGGGAGCAGTTCTTC. The full variable domain, rest sourced from reference TRBV7-9 and TRBJ2-1, is DTGVSQNPRHKITKRGQNVTFRCDPISEHNRLYWYRQTLGQGPEFLTYFQNEAQLEKSRLLSDRFSAERPKGSFSTLEIQRTEQGDSAMYLCANSPVGVGEQFFGPGTRLTVL.

Details on this clonotype: Relative to the germline gene, one junction end is altered; a read error may explain this. The chain links TRBV29-1 to TRBJ2-2; D possibly uses TRBD1 or TRBD2 (5 bases each). There are 10 residues in the CDR3. The V gene's germline CDR1 is SQVTM and CDR2 ANQGSEA. The CDR3 DNA reads TGCGGGACCTACGCCGGAGAGCTGTTTTTT. Protein product: CGTYAGELFF.

Of note for this clonotype: A much larger clone differs from this one at a single base, so this may be a read error. The V call is TRBV28, the J call TRBJ2-1; tentative D call: TRBD2 (5 bases). The V gene's germline CDR1 is MDHEN and CDR2 SYDVKM. The CDR3 contains 11 residues. CDR3 amino acids: CPSSTRRWSFF. Here the CDR3 DNA reads TGTCCCAGCAGTACTAGAAGGTGGTCGTTCTTC.

Notes on this clonotype: A much larger clonotype is one base distant, so this may be a read error. This chain links TRBV5-1 with TRBJ1-4; possible D gene TRBD1, 6 bases. V gave up 4 bases and J gave up 6 bases, with 16 bases separating them. CDR1 and CDR2 from the germline V gene are SGHRS and YFSETQ. The CDR3 spans 15 residues. The CDR3 is CASSAVGRGYEKLFF. CDR3 sequence (DNA): TGCGCCAGCAGCGCGGTTGGGAGGGGGTATGAAAAACTGTTTTTT.

This clonotype was observed many times. This chain joins TRBV7-9 and TRBJ2-7; 7 positions match TRBD2. The germline gives CDR1 SEHNR, CDR2 FQNEAQ (reference sequence). J was trimmed by 1 base and V by 5 bases; bases with no gene match: 11. The CDR3 has 16 residues. The CDR3 DNA reads TGTGCCAGCAGCGATAAACTAGCGCCGGGATCCTACGAGCAGTACTTC. This codes for CASSDKLAPGSYEQYF.

This clonotype is large. The chain combines TRBV11-2 with TRBJ1-2, with D tentatively TRBD1 (5 bases). CDR1 is SGHAT, CDR2 FQNNGV, per germline. The CDR3 is made up of 13 amino acids. V was trimmed by 6 bases and J by 5 bases, leaving 13 bases between them. The CDR3 DNA is TGTGCCAGCAGTTCCGGGACGGAATATGGCTACACCTTC. It yields the protein CASSSGTEYGYTF.

Of note for this clonotype: No conserved phenylalanine or tryptophan is present at the end of the CDR3, so a read error is the likely explanation. The CDR3 DNA sequence: TGTGCCAGCAGCCAAGATATGGTTGGGGAGGACGATGCGCAGTTCTTA. Translated, it gives CASSQDMVGEDDAQFL. The V and J genes are TRBV4-2 and TRBJ2-1, with a weak D call TRBD2 (6 bases). The germline CDR1 and CDR2 sequences are LGHNA and YNFKEQ. With 0 bases removed from V and 12 bases from J, the gap between germline ends came to 21 bases. The CDR3 consists of 16 residues.

In the case of this clonotype: An end of the junction does not agree with germline; a read error may underlie this. The CDR3 bases are TGTGCGAGCAGCTTAGCCCCCCTAGCGGGAGGGCAAAACTATGAACAGTTCTTC. This gives the protein CASSLAPLAGGQNYEQFF. The chain couples TRBV11-2 to TRBJ2-1, with 12 bases aligning to TRBD2. CDR1 SGHAT and CDR2 FQNNGV come from the germline V gene. The CDR3 extends over 18 amino acids.

V gene TRBV5-4 combines with J gene TRBJ1-1; 7 bases align to TRBD1. Trimming at V came to 4 bases and at J to 3 bases, leaving 6 bases not matched to a gene. CDR1 is SGHNT and CDR2 is YYREEE in the germline V gene (reference sequence). This CDR3 contains 14 residues. CDR3 coding DNA: TGTGCCAGCAGCCGGGGACAGAAACACACTGAAGCTTTCTTT. Translating gives CASSRGQKHTEAFF.

A note on this clonotype: The junction departs from germline at one end; a sequencing error may be responsible. The chain recombines TRBV29-1 with TRBJ2-1; D perhaps matches TRBD2 (5 bases). CDR3 length equals 17 residues. The germline CDR1 and CDR2 sequences are SQVTM and ANQGSEA. CDR3 bases: TGCAGCGTTGAAGGGGTCGGCTGGGAGAGCTCTTACAATGAACAGTTCTTC. Its protein product is CSVEGVGWESSYNEQFF.

The rearrangement uses TRBV19 and TRBJ1-2; TRBD1 matches 10 bases. With 5 bases clipped from V and 3 bases from J, the junction kept 6 bases outside the gene matches. The CDR3 length is 15 residues. Per germline, CDR1 LNHDA and CDR2 SQIVND (reference sequence). The CDR3 here is CASSADRGSDYGYTF. The DNA of the CDR3 is TGTGCCAGTAGTGCGGACAGGGGGAGCGACTATGGCTACACCTTC.

The chain employs TRBV7-9 and TRBJ1-4, with 9 positions matching TRBD1. Germline CDR1 SEHNR, CDR2 FQNEAQ (reference sequence). The CDR3 totals 15 residues. The CDR3 bases are TGTGCTAACAGCTCCTTACAGGGGGCCGGTGAAAAACTGTTTTTT. Encoded protein: CANSSLQGAGEKLFF.

This clonotype was detected only once. The final CDR3 position lacks the conserved phenylalanine or tryptophan, pointing to a likely read error. The chain carries TRBV11-2 and TRBJ2-7; no firm D call. CDR3 length equals 14 residues. Germline lookup yields CDR1 SGHAT and CDR2 FQNNGV. This chain's CDR3 is CAISLAMRTYEQYL. CDR3 DNA sequence: TGTGCCATCAGCTTAGCCATGAGGACCTACGAGCAGTACCTC.

A word on this clonotype: The conserved closing phenylalanine or tryptophan is absent in this CDR3, likely reflecting a read error. The chain combines TRBV29-1 with TRBJ2-3; D gene uncertain. V lost 6 bases to trimming and J lost 0 bases, with 16 bases between them. The CDR3 length is 15 residues. Germline assignment: CDR1 SQVTM and CDR2 ANQGSEA. CDR3 coding DNA: TGCAGCGTGGAACTGGCGGAGTCTAGCACAGATACGCAGTATTCT. Amino acids: CSVELAESSTDTQYS.